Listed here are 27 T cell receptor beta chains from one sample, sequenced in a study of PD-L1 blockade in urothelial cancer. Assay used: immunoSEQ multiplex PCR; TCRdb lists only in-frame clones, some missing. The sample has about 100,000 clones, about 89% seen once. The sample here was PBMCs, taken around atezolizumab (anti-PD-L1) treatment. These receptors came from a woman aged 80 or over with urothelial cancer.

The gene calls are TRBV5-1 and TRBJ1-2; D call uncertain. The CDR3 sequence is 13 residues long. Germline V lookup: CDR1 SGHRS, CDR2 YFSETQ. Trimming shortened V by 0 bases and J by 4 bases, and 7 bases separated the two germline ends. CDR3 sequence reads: CASSLESGYGYTF. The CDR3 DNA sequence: TGCGCCAGCAGCTTGGAGTCAGGCTATGGCTACACCTTC.

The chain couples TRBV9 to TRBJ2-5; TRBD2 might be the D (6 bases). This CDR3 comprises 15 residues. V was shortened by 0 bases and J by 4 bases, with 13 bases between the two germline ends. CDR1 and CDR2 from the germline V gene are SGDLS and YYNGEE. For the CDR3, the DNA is TGTGCCAGCAGCGTAGGTTGGCAGGGAGGAGAGACCCAGTACTTC. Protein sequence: CASSVGWQGGETQYF. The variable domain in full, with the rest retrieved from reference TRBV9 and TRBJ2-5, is DSGVTQTPKHLITATGQRVTLRCSPRSGDLSVYWYQQSLDQGLQFLIQYYNGEERAKGNILERFSAQQFPDLHSELNLSSLELGDSALYFCASSVGWQGGETQYFGPGTRLLVL.

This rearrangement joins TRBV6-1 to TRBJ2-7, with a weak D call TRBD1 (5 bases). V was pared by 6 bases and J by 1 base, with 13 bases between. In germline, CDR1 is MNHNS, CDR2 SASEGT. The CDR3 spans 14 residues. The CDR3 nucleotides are TGTGCCAGCAGGGACCCCAGACAGTCCTACGAGCAGTACTTC. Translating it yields CASRDPRQSYEQYF.

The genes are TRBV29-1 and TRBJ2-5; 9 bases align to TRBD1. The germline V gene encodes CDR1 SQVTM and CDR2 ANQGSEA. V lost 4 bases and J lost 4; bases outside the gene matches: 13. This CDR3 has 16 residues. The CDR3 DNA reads TGCAGCGTTGCCTCGGGACAGGGTTACTCTGGAGAGACCCAGTACTTC. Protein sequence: CSVASGQGYSGETQYF.

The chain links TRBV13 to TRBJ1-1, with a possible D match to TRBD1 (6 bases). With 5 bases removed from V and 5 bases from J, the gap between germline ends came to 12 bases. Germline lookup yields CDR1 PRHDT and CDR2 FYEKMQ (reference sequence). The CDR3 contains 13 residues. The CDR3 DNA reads TGTGCCAGCAGCGTGGACAGTCGGACTGAAGCTTTCTTT. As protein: CASSVDSRTEAFF.

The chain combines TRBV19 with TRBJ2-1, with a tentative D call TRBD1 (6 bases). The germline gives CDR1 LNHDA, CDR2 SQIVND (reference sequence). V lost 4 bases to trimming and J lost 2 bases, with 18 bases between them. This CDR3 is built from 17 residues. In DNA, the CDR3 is TGTGCCAGTAGTAGGGGGCGGAGCACTCAAACCTACAATGAGCAGTTCTTC. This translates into CASSRGRSTQTYNEQFF.

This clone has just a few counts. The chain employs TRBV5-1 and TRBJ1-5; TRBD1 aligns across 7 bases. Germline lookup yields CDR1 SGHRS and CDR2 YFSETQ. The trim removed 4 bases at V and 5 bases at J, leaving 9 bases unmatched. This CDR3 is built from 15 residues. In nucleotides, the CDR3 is TGCGCCAGCAGCCCCGAGGGGGCGGCATATCAGCCCCAGCATTTT. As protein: CASSPEGAAYQPQHF.

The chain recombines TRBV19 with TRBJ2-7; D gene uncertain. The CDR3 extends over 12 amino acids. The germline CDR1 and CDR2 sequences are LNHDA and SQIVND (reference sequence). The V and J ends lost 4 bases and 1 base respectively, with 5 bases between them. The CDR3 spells CASSSGSYEQYF. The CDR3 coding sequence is TGTGCCAGTAGTAGCGGTTCCTACGAGCAGTACTTC.

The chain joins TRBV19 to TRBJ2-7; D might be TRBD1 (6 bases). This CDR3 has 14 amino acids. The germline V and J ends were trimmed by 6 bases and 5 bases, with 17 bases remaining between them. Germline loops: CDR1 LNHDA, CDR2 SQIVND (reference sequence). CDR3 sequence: CASSGNTGRNEQYF. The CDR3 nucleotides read TGTGCCAGTAGCGGAAACACAGGGAGAAACGAGCAGTACTTC.

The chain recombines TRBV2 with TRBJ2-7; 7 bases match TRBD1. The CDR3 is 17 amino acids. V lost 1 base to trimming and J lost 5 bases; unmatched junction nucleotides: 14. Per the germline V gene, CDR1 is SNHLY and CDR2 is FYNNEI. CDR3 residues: CASSEEGAGVGNNEQYF. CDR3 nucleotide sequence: TGTGCCAGCAGTGAAGAGGGGGCAGGGGTCGGAAATAACGAGCAGTACTTC.

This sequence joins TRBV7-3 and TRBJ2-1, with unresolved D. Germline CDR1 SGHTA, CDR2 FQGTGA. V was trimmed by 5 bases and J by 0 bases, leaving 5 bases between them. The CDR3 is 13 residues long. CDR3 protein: CASSPGSYNEQFF. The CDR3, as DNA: TGTGCCAGCAGCCCGGGCTCCTACAATGAGCAGTTCTTC.

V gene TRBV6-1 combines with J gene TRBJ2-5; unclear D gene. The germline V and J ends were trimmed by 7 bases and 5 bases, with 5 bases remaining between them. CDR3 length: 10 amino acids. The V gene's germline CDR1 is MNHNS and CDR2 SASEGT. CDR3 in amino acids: CASKEETQYF. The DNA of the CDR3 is TGTGCCAGCAAGGAGGAGACCCAGTACTTC.

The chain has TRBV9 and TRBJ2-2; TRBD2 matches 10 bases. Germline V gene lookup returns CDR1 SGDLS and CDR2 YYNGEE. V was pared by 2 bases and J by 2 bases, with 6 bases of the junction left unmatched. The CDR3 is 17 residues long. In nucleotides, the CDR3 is TGTGCCAGCAGCGTCCTTAGCGGGGGGCCCAACACCGGGGAGCTGTTTTTT. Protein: CASSVLSGGPNTGELFF.

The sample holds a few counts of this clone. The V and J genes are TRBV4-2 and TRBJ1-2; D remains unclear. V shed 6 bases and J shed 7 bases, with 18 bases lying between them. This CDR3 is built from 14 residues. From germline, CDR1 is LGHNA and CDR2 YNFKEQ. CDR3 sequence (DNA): TGTGCCAGCAGGGGTCAGGTCCTCGACCTTGGCTACACCTTC. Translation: CASRGQVLDLGYTF.

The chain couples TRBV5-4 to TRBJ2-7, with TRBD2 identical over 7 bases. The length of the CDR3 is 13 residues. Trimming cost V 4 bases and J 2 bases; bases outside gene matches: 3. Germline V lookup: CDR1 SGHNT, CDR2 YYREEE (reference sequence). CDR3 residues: CASSPGTTYEQYF. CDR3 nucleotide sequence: TGTGCCAGCAGCCCCGGGACTACCTACGAGCAGTACTTC.

The CDR3 protein is CASSVAGVGSYEQYF. DNA of the CDR3: TGCGCCAGCAGCGTGGCGGGGGTCGGGTCCTACGAGCAGTACTTC. The chain joins TRBV10-1 to TRBJ2-7, with 7 bases aligning to TRBD2. CDR3 length equals 15 residues. Losses at the gene ends were 6 bases for V and 1 base for J; bases not matched to a gene: 9. Looked up from germline, CDR1 is WNHNN and CDR2 is SYGVQD (reference sequence).

CDR3 residues: CAWGTGKNIQYF. The CDR3 DNA sequence: TGTGCCTGGGGGACAGGGAAAAACATTCAGTACTTC. The chain combines TRBV30 with TRBJ2-4; 9 bases agree with TRBD1. CDR1 and CDR2 from the germline V gene are GTSNPN and SVGIG (reference sequence). J was trimmed by 4 bases and V by 5 bases; bases with no gene match: 0. CDR3 length equals 12 residues.

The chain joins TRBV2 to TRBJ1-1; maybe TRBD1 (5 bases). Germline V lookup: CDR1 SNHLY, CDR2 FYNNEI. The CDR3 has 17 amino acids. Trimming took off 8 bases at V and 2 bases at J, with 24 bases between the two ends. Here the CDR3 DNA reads TGTGCCAGCGAGCCTCAGGACAAAGTTTTCCATAACACTGAAGCTTTCTTT. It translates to CASEPQDKVFHNTEAFF.

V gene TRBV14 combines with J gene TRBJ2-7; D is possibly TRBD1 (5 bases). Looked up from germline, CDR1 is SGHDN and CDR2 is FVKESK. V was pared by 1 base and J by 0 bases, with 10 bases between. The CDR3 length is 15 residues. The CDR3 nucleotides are TGTGCCAGCAGCCAAGGACAGCGCTCCTCCTACGAGCAGTACTTC. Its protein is CASSQGQRSSYEQYF.

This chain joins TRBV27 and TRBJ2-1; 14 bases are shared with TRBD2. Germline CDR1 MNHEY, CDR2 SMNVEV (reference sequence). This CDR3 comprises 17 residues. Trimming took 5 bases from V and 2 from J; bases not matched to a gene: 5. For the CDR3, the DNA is TGTGCCAGCAGTAGGACTAGCGGGAGGCGACCCTACAATGAGCAGTTCTTC. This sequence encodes CASSRTSGRRPYNEQFF.

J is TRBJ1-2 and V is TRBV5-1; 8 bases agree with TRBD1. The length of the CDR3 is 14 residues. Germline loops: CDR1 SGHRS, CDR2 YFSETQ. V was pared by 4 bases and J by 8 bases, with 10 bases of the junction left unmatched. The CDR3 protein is CASSQQTGAGGYTF. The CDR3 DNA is TGCGCCAGCAGCCAACAGACAGGGGCGGGGGGCTACACCTTC.

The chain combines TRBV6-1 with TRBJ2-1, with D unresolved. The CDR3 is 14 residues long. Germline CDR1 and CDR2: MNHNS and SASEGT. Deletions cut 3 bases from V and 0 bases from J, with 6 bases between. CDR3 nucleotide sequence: TGTGCCAGCAGTGAGCCAGGCTCCTACAATGAGCAGTTCTTC. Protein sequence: CASSEPGSYNEQFF.

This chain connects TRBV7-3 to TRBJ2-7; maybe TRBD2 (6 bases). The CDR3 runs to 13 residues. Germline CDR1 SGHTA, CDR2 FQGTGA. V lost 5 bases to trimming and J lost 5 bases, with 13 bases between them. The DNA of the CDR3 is TGTGCCAGCAGCCTCCGGGAGTTGGACGAGCAGTACTTC. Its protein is CASSLRELDEQYF.

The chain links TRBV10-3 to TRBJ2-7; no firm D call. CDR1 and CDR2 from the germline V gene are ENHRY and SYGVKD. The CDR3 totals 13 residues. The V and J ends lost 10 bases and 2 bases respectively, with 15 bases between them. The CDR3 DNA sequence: TGTGCCACCTACTCACGCGGAGCCTACGAGCAGTACTTC. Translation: CATYSRGAYEQYF.

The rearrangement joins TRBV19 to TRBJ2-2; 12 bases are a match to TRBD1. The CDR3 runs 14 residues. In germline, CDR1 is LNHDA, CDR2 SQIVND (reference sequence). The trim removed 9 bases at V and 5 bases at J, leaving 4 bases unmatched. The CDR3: CASRDRGQTGELFF. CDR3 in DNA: TGTGCCAGCCGGGACAGGGGGCAAACCGGGGAGCTGTTTTTT.

The CDR3 DNA follows: TGTGCCAGCAGCCCTACCGATAGGGGGAACACTGAAGCTTTCTTT. Translated: CASSPTDRGNTEAFF. The chain carries TRBV6-6 and TRBJ1-1; D may be TRBD1 (5 bases). Trimming stripped 6 bases from V and 1 base from J, with 15 bases between. The germline gives CDR1 MNHNY, CDR2 SVGAGI (reference sequence). This CDR3 has 15 residues.

CDR3 DNA sequence: TGTGCCAGCGGAGCCGGGACTAGCGGGAGGGGCTGGGAGCAGTACTTC. Protein: CASGAGTSGRGWEQYF. The genes are TRBV7-2 and TRBJ2-7, with 16 bases lining up with TRBD2. The germline V gene encodes CDR1 SGHTA and CDR2 FQGNSA. After removal of 8 bases from V and 7 bases from J, the junction contained 11 bases not matched to a gene. The CDR3 is made up of 16 amino acids.